The clone carrying this TCR beta chain was seen a single time. Measured with immunoSEQ multiplex PCR; TCRdb has only the in-frame clones, and not every one. The table has 90,000 to 110,000 clones, more than 85% seen once. This sample was taken from a study of siplizumab effects on memory and regulatory T cells. The length of the CDR3 is 17 residues. Germline assignment: CDR1 LGHNT and CDR2 FRNRAP. The ends were cut back, 4 bases at V and 0 bases at J, with 16 bases in the middle. The receptor was derived from a human donor in good health. V is TRBV12-5 and J is TRBJ1-3; TRBD1 might be the D (6 bases). Sequenced sample: CD4+ T cells sorted from blood. DNA of the CDR3: TGTGCTAGTGGTTCGACCGCCGACAGGTACTCTGGAAACACCATATATTTT. Amino acids: CASGSTADRYSGNTIYF. The entire variable domain, with the rest obtained from reference TRBV12-5 and TRBJ1-3, is as follows: DARVTQTPRHKVTEMGQEVTMRCQPILGHNTVFWYRQTMMQGLELLAYFRNRAPLDDSGMPKDRFSAEMPDATLATLKIQPSEPRDSAVYFCASGSTADRYSGNTIYFGEGSWLTVV.